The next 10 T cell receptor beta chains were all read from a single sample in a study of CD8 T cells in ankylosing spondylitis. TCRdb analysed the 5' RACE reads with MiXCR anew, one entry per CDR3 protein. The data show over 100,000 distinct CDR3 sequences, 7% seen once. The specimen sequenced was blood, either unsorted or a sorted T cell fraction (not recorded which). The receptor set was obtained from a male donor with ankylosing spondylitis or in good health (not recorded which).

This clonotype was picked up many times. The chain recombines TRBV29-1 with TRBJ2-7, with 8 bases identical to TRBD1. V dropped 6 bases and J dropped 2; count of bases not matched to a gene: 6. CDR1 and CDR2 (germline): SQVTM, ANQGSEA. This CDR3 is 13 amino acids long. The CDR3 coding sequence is TGCAGCGTCCGGACAGGGTTGACCTACGAGCAGTACTTC. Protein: CSVRTGLTYEQYF.

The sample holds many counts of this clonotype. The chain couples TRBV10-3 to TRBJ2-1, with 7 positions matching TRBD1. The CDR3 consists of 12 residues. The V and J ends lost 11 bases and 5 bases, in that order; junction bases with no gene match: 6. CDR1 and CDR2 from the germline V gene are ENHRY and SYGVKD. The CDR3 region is CAVAGTDNEQFF. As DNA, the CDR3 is TGTGCCGTAGCCGGGACAGACAATGAGCAGTTCTTC.

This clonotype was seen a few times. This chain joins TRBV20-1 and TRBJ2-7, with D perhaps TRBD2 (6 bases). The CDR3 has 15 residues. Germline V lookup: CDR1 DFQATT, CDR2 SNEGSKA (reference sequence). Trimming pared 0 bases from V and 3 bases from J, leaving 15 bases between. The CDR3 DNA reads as TGCAGTGCTAGAGATTTAAGGGCGGGACTCTACGAGCAGTACTTC. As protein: CSARDLRAGLYEQYF.

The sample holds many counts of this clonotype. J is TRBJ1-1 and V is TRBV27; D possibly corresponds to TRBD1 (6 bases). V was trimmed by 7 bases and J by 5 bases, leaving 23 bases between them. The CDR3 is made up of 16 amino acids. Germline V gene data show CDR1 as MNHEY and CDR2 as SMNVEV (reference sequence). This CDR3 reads CASIKTAGTRGTEAFF. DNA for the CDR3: TGTGCCAGCATTAAGACAGCCGGGACACGGGGGACTGAAGCTTTCTTT.

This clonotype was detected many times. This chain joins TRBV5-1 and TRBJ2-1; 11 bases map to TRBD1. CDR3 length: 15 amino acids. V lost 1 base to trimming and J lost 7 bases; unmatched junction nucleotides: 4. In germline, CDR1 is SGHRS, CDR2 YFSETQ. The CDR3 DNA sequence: TGCGCCAGCAGCTTGTGGGGGACAGGGGGAAATGAGCAGTTCTTC. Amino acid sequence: CASSLWGTGGNEQFF.

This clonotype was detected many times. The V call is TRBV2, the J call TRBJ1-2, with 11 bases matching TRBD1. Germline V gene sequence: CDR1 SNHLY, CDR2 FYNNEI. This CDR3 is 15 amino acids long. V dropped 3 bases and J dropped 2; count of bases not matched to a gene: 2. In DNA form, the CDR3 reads TGTGCCAGCAGTGAGGGACAGGGGGTAAACTATGGCTACACCTTC. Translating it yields CASSEGQGVNYGYTF.

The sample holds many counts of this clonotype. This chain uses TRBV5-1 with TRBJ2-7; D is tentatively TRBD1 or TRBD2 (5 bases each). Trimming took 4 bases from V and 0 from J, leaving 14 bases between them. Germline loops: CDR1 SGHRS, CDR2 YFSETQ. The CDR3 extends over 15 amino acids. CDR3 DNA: TGCGCCAGCAGCCCCGGGACGGCACTCTCCTACGAGCAGTACTTC. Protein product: CASSPGTALSYEQYF. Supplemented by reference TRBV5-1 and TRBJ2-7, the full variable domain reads KAGVTQTPRYLIKTRGQQVTLSCSPISGHRSVSWYQQTPGQGLQFLFEYFSETQRNKGNFPGRFSGRQFSNSRSEMNVSTLELGDSALYLCASSPGTALSYEQYFGPGTRLTVT.

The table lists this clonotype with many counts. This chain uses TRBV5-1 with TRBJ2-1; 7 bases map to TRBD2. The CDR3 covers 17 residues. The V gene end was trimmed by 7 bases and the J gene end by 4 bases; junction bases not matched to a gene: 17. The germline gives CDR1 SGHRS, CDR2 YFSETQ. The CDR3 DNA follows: TGCGCCAGCGCCGTGGGGTCCAGCGGGGCCAGTTACAATGAGCAGTTCTTC. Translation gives CASAVGSSGASYNEQFF.

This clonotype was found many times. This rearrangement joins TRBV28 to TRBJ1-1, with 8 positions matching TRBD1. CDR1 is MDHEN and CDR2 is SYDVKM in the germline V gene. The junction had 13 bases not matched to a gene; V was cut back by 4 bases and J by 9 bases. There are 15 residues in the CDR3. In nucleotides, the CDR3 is TGTGCCAGCAGTTCAAGCCGGACAGGGTGGGCTAAAGCTTTCTTT. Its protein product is CASSSSRTGWAKAFF.

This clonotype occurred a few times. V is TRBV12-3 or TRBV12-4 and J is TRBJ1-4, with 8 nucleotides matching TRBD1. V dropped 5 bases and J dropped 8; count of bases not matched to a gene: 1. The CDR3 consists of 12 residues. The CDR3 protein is CASSRTGEKLFF. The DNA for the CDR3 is TGTGCCAGCAGTAGGACAGGGGAAAAACTGTTTTTT.